A selection of T cell receptor beta chains follows, all from one sample in a study of cytomegalovirus exposure and HLA in healthy donors. Assay: immunoSEQ multiplex PCR; the TCRdb copy retains only in-frame clones and omits some. Here the sample spans under 70,000 clones, 80% to 90% being singletons. Sequenced: PBMCs. These receptors were collected from a woman aged 25 to 39 in good health and CMV-seronegative. CDR3s include the opening cysteine and the closing phenylalanine or tryptophan. The D gene is left open where the match is weak. A row's size may be missing; if present it is once, few, many or a size class.

V gene: TRBV9
clone size: -
J gene: TRBJ2-2
D gene: TRBD2
CDR3 protein: CASSTSGRSTGELFF
CDR3 DNA: TGTGCCAGCAGCACTAGCGGGAGAAGCACCGGGGAGCTGTTTTTT

V gene: TRBV2
clone size: -
J gene: TRBJ2-7
D gene: -
CDR3 protein: CASSEPLSYEQYF
CDR3 DNA: TGTGCCAGCAGTGAACCCCTAAGCTACGAGCAGTACTTC

V gene: TRBV5-6
clone size: -
J gene: TRBJ1-2
D gene: -
CDR3 protein: CASNLAGGGYGYTF
CDR3 DNA: TGTGCCAGCAACCTCGCGGGGGGTGGGTATGGCTACACCTTC

V gene: TRBV10-3
clone size: -
J gene: TRBJ2-6
D gene: TRBD2
CDR3 protein: CAISVSSGRSPGANVLTF
CDR3 DNA: TGTGCCATCAGTGTTTCTAGCGGGAGATCGCCTGGGGCCAACGTCCTGACTTTC

V gene: TRBV21-1
clone size: -
J gene: TRBJ2-4
D gene: -
CDR3 protein: CASSKGRTSGRAGAKNIQYF
CDR3 DNA: TGTGCCAGCAGCAAAGGGCGGACTAGCGGGAGGGCGGGAGCCAAAAACATTCAGTACTTC

V gene: TRBV7-3
clone size: -
J gene: TRBJ2-1
D gene: -
CDR3 protein: CASSSTAGSYNEQFF
CDR3 DNA: TGTGCCAGCAGCTCCACAGCGGGCTCCTACAATGAGCAGTTCTTC

V gene: TRBV28
clone size: -
J gene: TRBJ1-1
D gene: -
CDR3 protein: CASSFVGRATEAFF
CDR3 DNA: TGTGCCAGCAGTTTCGTCGGGAGGGCTACTGAAGCTTTCTTT

V gene: TRBV5-4
clone size: -
J gene: TRBJ1-4
D gene: TRBD1
CDR3 protein: CASSDRQGEAEKLFF
CDR3 DNA: TGTGCCAGCAGCGACCGACAGGGGGAGGCTGAAAAACTGTTTTTT

V gene: TRBV19
clone size: once
J gene: TRBJ2-2
D gene: -
CDR3 protein: CASSIAQNTGELFF
CDR3 DNA: TGTGCCAGTAGTATAGCACAGAACACCGGGGAGCTGTTTTTT

V gene: TRBV4-3
clone size: -
J gene: TRBJ2-7
D gene: TRBD1
CDR3 protein: CASSQGAGGIYEQYF
CDR3 DNA: TGCGCCAGCAGCCAAGGAGCAGGGGGAATCTACGAGCAGTACTTC

V gene: TRBV10-3
clone size: -
J gene: TRBJ1-3
D gene: -
CDR3 protein: CAISEVAGSGNTIYF
CDR3 DNA: TGTGCCATCAGTGAGGTGGCAGGGTCTGGAAACACCATATATTTT

V gene: TRBV2
clone size: -
J gene: TRBJ2-5
D gene: -
CDR3 protein: CASSATRDQETQYF
CDR3 DNA: TGTGCCAGCAGCGCCACTAGAGACCAAGAGACCCAGTACTTC

V gene: TRBV7-2
clone size: -
J gene: TRBJ1-5
D gene: TRBD1
CDR3 protein: CASSFRTGSGQPQHF
CDR3 DNA: TGTGCCAGCAGCTTCAGGACAGGGAGCGGTCAGCCCCAGCATTTT

V gene: TRBV28
clone size: -
J gene: TRBJ2-6
D gene: -
CDR3 protein: CASSFTGTGANVLTF
CDR3 DNA: TGTGCCAGCAGTTTTACAGGAACGGGGGCCAACGTCCTGACTTTC

V gene: TRBV28
clone size: -
J gene: TRBJ2-2
D gene: TRBD1
CDR3 protein: CASSSVHIRRGHGELFF
CDR3 DNA: TGTGCCAGCAGTTCCGTTCATATACGTAGGGGGCACGGGGAGCTGTTTTTT

V gene: TRBV9
clone size: -
J gene: TRBJ2-2
D gene: TRBD2
CDR3 protein: CATTRGETGELFF
CDR3 DNA: TGTGCCACCACCCGGGGGGAGACCGGGGAGCTGTTTTTT

V gene: TRBV28
clone size: -
J gene: TRBJ2-2
D gene: TRBD2
CDR3 protein: CASRVAGEVGELFF
CDR3 DNA: TGTGCCAGCAGGGTAGCGGGAGAAGTCGGGGAGCTGTTTTTT

V gene: TRBV7-3
clone size: -
J gene: TRBJ2-7
D gene: -
CDR3 protein: CASSSHRSPKGAYEQYF
CDR3 DNA: TGTGCCAGCAGCTCCCACCGAAGTCCGAAGGGGGCCTACGAGCAGTACTTC

V gene: TRBV6-1
clone size: -
J gene: TRBJ1-4
D gene: -
CDR3 protein: CASSEALGTNEKLFF
CDR3 DNA: TGTGCCAGCAGTGAAGCGCTGGGGACAAATGAAAAACTGTTTTTT

V gene: TRBV9
clone size: -
J gene: TRBJ1-2
D gene: TRBD1
CDR3 protein: CASSETGTGGNYGYTF
CDR3 DNA: TGTGCCAGCAGCGAAACCGGGACAGGGGGTAACTATGGCTACACCTTC

V gene: TRBV29-1
clone size: few
J gene: TRBJ2-7
D gene: TRBD1
CDR3 protein: CSVAGTGFSYEQYF
CDR3 DNA: TGCAGCGTTGCAGGGACAGGTTTTTCCTACGAGCAGTACTTC

V gene: TRBV10-2
clone size: -
J gene: TRBJ2-7
D gene: TRBD2
CDR3 protein: CASMLAGGPSEQYF
CDR3 DNA: TGCGCCAGCATGTTAGCGGGAGGGCCGAGCGAGCAGTACTTC

V gene: TRBV19
clone size: once
J gene: TRBJ2-1
D gene: TRBD2
CDR3 protein: CASSIRGLASSSYNEQFF
CDR3 DNA: TGTGCCAGTAGTATACGGGGACTAGCTTCCAGCTCCTACAATGAGCAGTTCTTC

V gene: TRBV19
clone size: once
J gene: TRBJ1-1
D gene: -
CDR3 protein: CASSIWLAVNTEAFF
CDR3 DNA: TGTGCCAGTAGTATATGGTTGGCGGTGAACACTGAAGCTTTCTTT

V gene: TRBV29-1
clone size: -
J gene: TRBJ1-2
D gene: -
CDR3 protein: CSVSDSTHTF
CDR3 DNA: TGCAGCGTTTCGGACAGCACCCACACCTTC

V gene: TRBV13
clone size: -
J gene: TRBJ1-1
D gene: -
CDR3 protein: CASSLQGNTEAFF
CDR3 DNA: TGTGCCAGCAGCTTACAGGGAAACACTGAAGCTTTCTTT

V gene: TRBV7-2
clone size: -
J gene: TRBJ1-2
D gene: TRBD1
CDR3 protein: CASSSSGQGYYGYTF
CDR3 DNA: TGTGCCAGCAGCTCGTCCGGACAGGGCTACTATGGCTACACCTTC

V gene: TRBV7-9
clone size: -
J gene: TRBJ2-1
D gene: TRBD2
CDR3 protein: CASTSSGSSYNEQFF
CDR3 DNA: TGTGCCAGCACCTCTAGCGGGAGCTCCTACAATGAGCAGTTCTTC

V gene: TRBV9
clone size: -
J gene: TRBJ1-2
D gene: TRBD1
CDR3 protein: CASSPRTGDLTRDGYTF
CDR3 DNA: TGTGCCAGCAGCCCAAGGACAGGGGACCTTACCCGGGATGGCTACACCTTC

V gene: TRBV28
clone size: -
J gene: TRBJ2-7
D gene: -
CDR3 protein: CASSFQGTSYEQYF
CDR3 DNA: TGTGCCAGCAGTTTTCAGGGAACCTCCTACGAGCAGTACTTC